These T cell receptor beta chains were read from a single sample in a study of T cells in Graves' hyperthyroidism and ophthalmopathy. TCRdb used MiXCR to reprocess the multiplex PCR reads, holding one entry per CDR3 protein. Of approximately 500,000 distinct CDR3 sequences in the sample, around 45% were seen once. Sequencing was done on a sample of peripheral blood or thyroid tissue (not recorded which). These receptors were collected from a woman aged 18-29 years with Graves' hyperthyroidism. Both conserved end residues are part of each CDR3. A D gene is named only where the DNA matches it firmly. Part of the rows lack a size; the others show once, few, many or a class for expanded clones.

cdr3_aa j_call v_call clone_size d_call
CASSLGSEYNEQYF TRBJ2-7 TRBV7-2 NA NA
CASRQAGGANQPQHF TRBJ1-5 TRBV9 many NA
CASGQGLADTQYF TRBJ2-3 TRBV19 NA TRBD1
CASSYQGAGEQYF TRBJ2-7 TRBV6-6 NA TRBD1
CATSDPASSPDTGELFF TRBJ2-2 TRBV24-1 NA NA
CADREDGYTF TRBJ1-2 TRBV2 NA TRBD1
CSATKDRVTEAFF TRBJ1-1 TRBV20-1 NA TRBD1
CASSNGQGYEQYF TRBJ2-7 TRBV7-6 many NA
CASSQEGVAGNTIYF TRBJ1-3 TRBV4-1 many NA
CASIRTSGSRELFF TRBJ2-2 TRBV19 NA TRBD2
CAISAAGGYNSPLHF TRBJ1-6 TRBV10-3 NA TRBD1
CASSFVGIPSYEQYF TRBJ2-7 TRBV27 NA NA
CATSGGQGTGYEQYF TRBJ2-7 TRBV15 NA TRBD1
CASTGAQGTGELFF TRBJ2-2 TRBV7-8 many NA
CASSGRPIQPQHF TRBJ1-5 TRBV6-1 NA NA
CAISEMPIGNTIYF TRBJ1-3 TRBV10-3 many NA
CASSSTDSPYEQYF TRBJ2-7 TRBV6-5 NA NA
CASSSSGGFETQYF TRBJ2-5 TRBV18 many TRBD1
CASSQDRGSGSPLHF TRBJ1-6 TRBV2 once TRBD1
CASSRRLAEETQHF TRBJ1-5 TRBV4-1 NA NA
CASSGQGAGGYTF TRBJ1-2 TRBV2 NA TRBD1
CASSSGLGGETQYF TRBJ2-5 TRBV7-3 many TRBD2
CASSLHRQDDEQYF TRBJ2-7 TRBV12-3/TRBV12-4 NA NA
CASSLLVGLNSPLHF TRBJ1-6 TRBV27 NA NA
CASSDRQGLKTQYF TRBJ2-5 TRBV13 NA TRBD1
CASSYSGAGASVLTF TRBJ2-6 TRBV7-9 NA TRBD2
CASSHVDRDLGYDTEAFF TRBJ1-1 TRBV11-1 NA NA
CASSSDREGTQYF TRBJ2-5 TRBV7-7 many TRBD1
CASSLELTSGVQETQYF TRBJ2-5 TRBV7-2 many TRBD2
CATSRGTGRMNTEAFF TRBJ1-1 TRBV2 many TRBD1
CASSASSESSGQTEAFF TRBJ1-1 TRBV9 NA NA
CASSLIRENTGELFF TRBJ2-2 TRBV6-5 NA NA
CATSRPAGNTEAFF TRBJ1-1 TRBV15 NA NA
CASSEMGPLNTEAFF TRBJ1-1 TRBV6-1 many NA
CSASGRAGGTQYF TRBJ2-5 TRBV20-1 NA TRBD2
CASSLMQGTQETQYF TRBJ2-5 TRBV7-6 NA NA
CASRGLPGETQYF TRBJ2-5 TRBV2 many NA
CASSHIEGLAAYEQYF TRBJ2-7 TRBV5-4 NA TRBD2
CSAETPSGGYTF TRBJ1-2 TRBV20-1 few NA